These 27 T cell receptor beta chains were sequenced from one sample in a study of blood T cell repertoires in COVID-19. The method was immunoSEQ multiplex PCR; TCRdb's version includes in-frame clones alone and lacks a portion of them. The data hold about 38,000 clones, with roughly nine tenths observed a single time. The sample comprised peripheral blood. The receptor source for this set is a man in his 60s with COVID-19, enrolled during active disease.

The chain couples TRBV30 to TRBJ1-2; D uncertain. From germline, CDR1 is GTSNPN and CDR2 SVGIG (reference sequence). The CDR3 is 12 amino acids. Deletions cut 0 bases from V and 8 bases from J, with 10 bases between. CDR3 nucleotide sequence: TGTGCCTGGAGTGTACTCTTGGAGGGCTACACCTTC. Its translation: CAWSVLLEGYTF.

The chain recombines TRBV28 with TRBJ1-5; TRBD1 matches at 11 bases. CDR3 size: 14 residues. Trimming took 4 bases from V and 7 from J; bases not matched to a gene: 3. CDR1 is MDHEN and CDR2 is SYDVKM in the germline V gene. The CDR3 loop is CASSSGQGGQPQHF. CDR3 DNA: TGTGCCAGCAGTTCGGGACAGGGGGGCCAGCCCCAGCATTTT.

This chain joins TRBV19 and TRBJ2-7; D is uncertain. Germline lookup yields CDR1 LNHDA and CDR2 SQIVND (reference sequence). The CDR3 is made up of 15 amino acids. V lost 3 bases and J lost 2, with 14 bases in between. The CDR3 spells CASSMPTADTYEQYF. The CDR3 DNA reads TGTGCCAGTAGTATGCCAACAGCCGATACCTACGAGCAGTACTTC.

V usage is TRBV27 and J usage is TRBJ1-1, with D maybe TRBD1 (6 bases). V lost 11 bases to trimming and J lost 1 base, with 8 bases between them. This CDR3 contains 11 residues. Germline V gives CDR1 MNHEY, CDR2 SMNVEV (reference sequence). The CDR3 spells CAGDKNTEAFF. CDR3 bases: TGTGCCGGGGACAAGAACACTGAAGCTTTCTTT.

This chain links TRBV7-8 with TRBJ2-5, with unresolved D. The CDR3 is 14 residues long. Trimming left V 4 bases short and J 4 bases short, with 13 bases between. Germline assignment: CDR1 SGHVS and CDR2 FQNEAQ. CDR3 nucleotides: TGTGCCAGCAGCTCCCCAAGCCGTACAGAGACCCAGTACTTC. Its protein is CASSSPSRTETQYF.

This clone occurred once. This chain's CDR3 is CASSFTGAPTNEKLFF. The CDR3 DNA is TGCGCCAGCAGTTTCACAGGGGCCCCAACTAATGAAAAACTGTTTTTT. The V call is TRBV5-1, the J call TRBJ1-4, with 7 bases identical to TRBD1. Germline values: CDR1 SGHRS, CDR2 YFSETQ. The V and J ends lost 5 bases and 0 bases, in that order; junction bases with no gene match: 7. The length of the CDR3 is 16 residues.

J is TRBJ2-7 and V is TRBV12-2; the D call TRBD1 from the table was never checked on the DNA. TRBV12-2 is assigned pseudogene status. The CDR3 loop spans 16 amino acids. For the CDR3, the DNA is TGTGCAAGTCGCTTTTGTTACCGGGACAGCGACTACGAGCAGTACTTC. Translated: CASRFCYRDSDYEQYF.

The J gene is TRBJ1-1, the V gene TRBV6-5; TRBD1 might be the D (6 bases). Germline CDR1 MNHEY, CDR2 SVGAGI. CDR3 length equals 14 residues. Trimming pared 5 bases from V and 0 bases from J, leaving 10 bases between. CDR3 loop: CASSKDSLNTEAFF. The CDR3 DNA is TGTGCCAGCAGTAAGGACAGTTTGAACACTGAAGCTTTCTTT.

The V and J genes are TRBV27 and TRBJ1-1; a possible D gene is TRBD1 (6 bases). Germline V gene sequence: CDR1 MNHEY, CDR2 SMNVEV (reference sequence). V dropped 1 base and J dropped 6 bases, with 15 bases sitting between them. The CDR3 has 15 amino acids. The CDR3 bases are TGTGCCAGCAGTTTATATGGAGGGGGGGTCGCTGAAGCTTTCTTT. This encodes CASSLYGGGVAEAFF.

The chain is built from TRBV18 and TRBJ2-3; D perhaps matches TRBD1 (6 bases). The germline CDR1 and CDR2 sequences are KGHSH and LQKENI. The ends were cut back, 4 bases at V and 6 bases at J, with 8 bases in the middle. This CDR3 contains 12 residues. The CDR3 loop is CASSHREDTQYF. For the CDR3, the DNA is TGTGCCAGCTCACACAGGGAGGATACGCAGTATTTT.

The chain couples TRBV7-8 to TRBJ1-5, with 7 bases identical to TRBD1. The V gene's germline CDR1 is SGHVS and CDR2 FQNEAQ. The junction had 10 bases not matched to a gene; V was cut back by 4 bases and J by 1 base. The CDR3 runs 17 residues. The CDR3 protein is CASSSGETGRSNQPQHF. In DNA, the CDR3 is TGTGCCAGCAGCTCGGGCGAGACAGGGAGGAGCAATCAGCCCCAGCATTTT.

This clone was picked up one time. The V and J genes are TRBV15 and TRBJ1-6; unclear D gene. The V and J ends lost 1 base and 7 bases respectively, with 5 bases between them. The V gene's germline CDR1 is LNHNV and CDR2 YYDKDF (reference sequence). There are 13 residues in the CDR3. CDR3 DNA sequence: TGTGCCACCAGCAGAGGGGCCAATTCACCCCTCCACTTT. Protein: CATSRGANSPLHF.

This chain uses TRBV3-1 (or the pseudogene TRBV3-2) with TRBJ1-2, with 10 bases identical to TRBD1. The CDR3 totals 17 residues. Germline V lookup: CDR1 LGHDT, CDR2 YNNKEL (reference sequence). Losses at the gene ends were 0 bases for V and 3 bases for J; bases not matched to a gene: 7. CDR3 loop: CASSQDQPGQGYYGYTF. In nucleotides, the CDR3 is TGTGCCAGCAGCCAAGATCAGCCGGGACAGGGGTACTATGGCTACACCTTC.

The rearrangement uses TRBV9 and TRBJ2-3; 8 nucleotides line up with TRBD1. This CDR3 has 17 amino acids. V lost 3 bases to trimming and J lost 5 bases; unmatched junction nucleotides: 14. Germline V gene sequence: CDR1 SGDLS, CDR2 YYNGEE. Here the CDR3 reads CASSERGQEASLDTQYF. The DNA of the CDR3 is TGTGCCAGCAGCGAGAGGGGACAGGAGGCATCTCTAGATACGCAGTATTTT. The full variable domain, its missing parts supplied by reference TRBV9 and TRBJ2-3, is DSGVTQTPKHLITATGQRVTLRCSPRSGDLSVYWYQQSLDQGLQFLIQYYNGEERAKGNILERFSAQQFPDLHSELNLSSLELGDSALYFCASSERGQEASLDTQYFGPGTRLTVL.

The CDR3 DNA is TGCAGTGTAGAGGCTTCGGAGACCCAGTACTTC. Its translation: CSVEASETQYF. This rearrangement joins TRBV20-1 to TRBJ2-5, with D unresolved. Germline CDR1 DFQATT, CDR2 SNEGSKA (reference sequence). V lost 7 bases and J 5 bases, leaving 11 bases between the germline ends. This CDR3 has 11 amino acids.

The V and J genes are TRBV19 and TRBJ1-2; 8 bases map to TRBD1. With V trimmed by 6 bases and J by 3 bases, 12 bases remained unmatched. There are 16 residues in the CDR3. Germline CDR1 and CDR2: LNHDA and SQIVND (reference sequence). The CDR3 region has the DNA TGTGCCAGTAGGGGGGATCGACAGGGGTTTGACTATGGCTACACCTTC. Encoded protein: CASRGDRQGFDYGYTF.

The CDR3 bases are TGTGCCAGCAGCACTCGGGACAGCTTGAACACTGAAGCTTTCTTT. Translated: CASSTRDSLNTEAFF. The chain uses TRBV11-3 and TRBJ1-1, with 7 nucleotides matching TRBD1. Trimming at V came to 5 bases and at J to 0 bases, leaving 6 bases not matched to a gene. CDR1 and CDR2 from the germline V gene are SGHNT and YENEEA. The CDR3 spans 15 residues.

This chain connects TRBV18 to TRBJ1-1; a weak D match, TRBD1 (6 bases). The CDR3 is 15 residues long. The V gene's germline CDR1 is KGHSH and CDR2 LQKENI. The V end was cut by 3 bases, the J end by 1 base, with 12 bases between. CDR3 region: CASSPRQVQNTEAFF. Written as DNA, the CDR3 is TGTGCCAGCTCACCCAGACAGGTCCAGAACACTGAAGCTTTCTTT.

The chain couples TRBV15 to TRBJ1-2; a weak D match, TRBD1 (5 bases). The CDR3 loop spans 17 amino acids. The V and J ends lost 0 bases and 2 bases respectively, with 16 bases between them. Germline CDR1 and CDR2: LNHNV and YYDKDF (reference sequence). The CDR3 loop is CATSRDSPPGENYGYTF. For the CDR3, the DNA is TGTGCCACCAGCAGAGATAGCCCCCCGGGGGAGAACTATGGCTACACCTTC.

The V call is TRBV24-1, the J call TRBJ2-7; 8 bases align to TRBD2. From germline, CDR1 is KGHDR and CDR2 SFDVKD. The V and J ends lost 4 bases and 6 bases, in that order; junction bases with no gene match: 7. The CDR3 totals 14 residues. CDR3 region: CATSEAGVGTEQYF. The CDR3 nucleotides are TGTGCCACCAGTGAAGCGGGAGTAGGAACCGAGCAGTACTTC.

This chain connects TRBV15 to TRBJ1-1; the D gene is possibly TRBD1 (5 bases). Germline loops: CDR1 LNHNV, CDR2 YYDKDF (reference sequence). This CDR3 is 15 amino acids long. V was shortened by 7 bases and J by 3 bases, with 18 bases between the two germline ends. DNA of the CDR3: TGTGCCACCAAACCCTCCCGGATGACAGACACTGAAGCTTTCTTT. Its translation: CATKPSRMTDTEAFF.

The chain employs TRBV11-3 and TRBJ2-3; 9 bases fit TRBD2. Germline CDR1 SGHNT, CDR2 YENEEA. The V segment lost 5 bases and the J segment 2 bases; nucleotides outside the gene matches: 5. The CDR3 consists of 15 residues. In DNA form, the CDR3 reads TGTGCCAGCAGCCCAGTAGCGGGGGTCACAGATACGCAGTATTTT. It codes for CASSPVAGVTDTQYF.

The chain carries TRBV15 and TRBJ2-4; 11 bases are a match to TRBD2. With 5 bases clipped from V and 9 bases from J, the junction kept 9 bases outside the gene matches. This CDR3 contains 15 residues. Germline loops: CDR1 LNHNV, CDR2 YYDKDF (reference sequence). DNA for the CDR3: TGTGCCACCAGCTATAGCGGGAGGGCCCGGAGCATTCAGTACTTC. This gives the protein CATSYSGRARSIQYF.

The chain joins TRBV5-4 to TRBJ2-1, with D tentatively TRBD2 (7 bases). V dropped 4 bases and J dropped 1 base, with 12 bases sitting between them. The CDR3 totals 15 residues. Germline CDR1 reads SGHNT; CDR2 reads YYREEE (reference sequence). The CDR3 coding sequence is TGTGCCAGCAGCCCGGGGGGCCAGTCCTACAATGAGCAGTTCTTC. Protein product: CASSPGGQSYNEQFF. Full variable domain (rest looked up from reference TRBV5-4 and TRBJ2-1): ETGVTQSPTHLIKTRGQQVTLRCSSQSGHNTVSWYQQALGQGPQFIFQYYREEENGRGNFPPRFSGLQFPNYSSELNVNALELDDSALYLCASSPGGQSYNEQFFGPGTRLTVL.

The V and J genes are TRBV12-3 or TRBV12-4 and TRBJ1-2; TRBD1 agrees at 7 bases. The CDR3 totals 12 residues. The ends lost 4 bases at V and 6 bases at J; junction bases unmatched: 2. CDR3: CASSWDRNGYTF. Here the CDR3 DNA reads TGTGCCAGCAGTTGGGACAGAAATGGCTACACCTTC.

The chain employs TRBV11-3 and TRBJ2-1; 11 bases are shared with TRBD2. V lost 5 bases and J lost 7; bases outside the gene matches: 10. Germline CDR1 SGHNT, CDR2 YENEEA. The CDR3 has 16 residues. The CDR3, as DNA: TGTGCCAGCAGCCAAACCACTAGCGGGAGCAGGAATGAGCAGTTCTTC. It encodes CASSQTTSGSRNEQFF.

This clone was seen only a few times. The CDR3 coding sequence is TGTGCCAGCAGCCAAGGGGTAACGGGACAGGGAATTTACGAGCAGTACTTC. It is translated as CASSQGVTGQGIYEQYF. The J gene is TRBJ2-7, the V gene TRBV4-2; TRBD1 matches 9 bases. V lost 1 base to trimming and J lost 4 bases; unmatched junction nucleotides: 11. Germline V gene data show CDR1 as LGHNA and CDR2 as YNFKEQ. CDR3 length: 17 amino acids.